Shown below are 11 T cell receptor beta chains from a single sample sequenced in a study of blood T cell repertoires in COVID-19. The assay was immunoSEQ multiplex PCR, and TCRdb's table has in-frame clones only and misses some. The table shows some 200,000 clones, with 80% to 90% occurring only once. The material sequenced was PBMCs or T cells enriched from blood (not recorded which). Receptor source: a man aged 40-50 years who had recovered from COVID-19.

Of note for this clone: The junction differs from germline at one of its ends, possibly a read error. V is TRBV3-1 (or the pseudogene TRBV3-2) and J is TRBJ1-2; 8 bases are shared with TRBD1. This CDR3 contains 13 residues. Germline CDR1 and CDR2: LGHDT and YNNKEL (reference sequence). The CDR3 sequence is CASSQEGQGSWLF. Written as DNA, the CDR3 is TGTGCCAGCAGCCAAGAAGGACAGGGAAGTTGGCTCTTC.

V is TRBV5-3 and J is TRBJ1-2; no clear D gene. TRBV5-3 is reported as an ORF; its role is uncertain. This CDR3 comprises 13 residues. Trimming pared 0 bases from V and 4 bases from J, leaving 7 bases between. The CDR3 DNA reads TGTGCCAGAAGCTTGGGAGGTGGCTATGGCTACACCTTC. Its translation is CARSLGGGYGYTF.

J is TRBJ1-2 and V is TRBV3-1 (or the pseudogene TRBV3-2); the match to TRBD1 covers 7 bases. Germline-derived CDR1 and CDR2 are LGHDT and YNNKEL (reference sequence). V trimming: 0 bases; J trimming: 5 bases; junction bases outside the gene matches: 12. The CDR3 runs to 17 residues. The CDR3 region has the DNA TGTGCCAGCAGCCAAGATACAAGAGGGGGCCGGGGTTATGGCTACACCTTC. Protein: CASSQDTRGGRGYGYTF.

The table lists this clone with a few counts. The chain carries TRBV5-5 and TRBJ1-2; a weak D match, TRBD1 (5 bases). The V and J ends lost 7 bases and 12 bases respectively, with 16 bases between them. Germline V gene lookup returns CDR1 SGHKS and CDR2 YYEKEE (reference sequence). CDR3 size: 11 residues. In DNA form, the CDR3 reads TGTGCCAGCCCGTGGGGGGGAACTCACACCTTC. Encoded protein: CASPWGGTHTF.

The rearrangement links TRBV5-1 to TRBJ2-6; possible D gene TRBD1, 6 bases. Looked up from germline, CDR1 is SGHRS and CDR2 is YFSETQ. Trimming left V 3 bases short and J 0 bases short, with 13 bases between. This CDR3 comprises 17 residues. The CDR3 region has the DNA TGCGCCAGCAGCTCCGGACAGACATACTCTGGGGCCAACGTCCTGACTTTC. Its translation is CASSSGQTYSGANVLTF.

V gene TRBV6-6 combines with J gene TRBJ2-7, with 9 bases fitting TRBD2. Germline CDR1 reads MNHNY; CDR2 reads SVGAGI (reference sequence). Trimming took 5 bases from V and 5 from J; bases not matched to a gene: 19. This CDR3 comprises 18 residues. The CDR3 sequence: CASSQRTRGSGSKDEQYF. Written as DNA, the CDR3 is TGTGCCAGCAGTCAAAGGACCCGGGGTAGCGGGAGTAAGGACGAGCAGTACTTC.

The chain has TRBV19 and TRBJ2-2; TRBD1 agrees at 12 bases. This CDR3 is 19 amino acids long. The V gene end was trimmed by 7 bases and the J gene end by 2 bases; junction bases not matched to a gene: 14. The V gene's germline CDR1 is LNHDA and CDR2 SQIVND (reference sequence). In nucleotides, the CDR3 is TGTGCCAGTACTACCAACCGGGACAGGGGGCAAAGAAACACCGGGGAGCTGTTTTTT. Its translation: CASTTNRDRGQRNTGELFF.

J is TRBJ2-1 and V is TRBV5-6; 14 nucleotides align to TRBD2. With V trimmed by 4 bases and J by 9 bases, 6 bases remained unmatched. This CDR3 region has 15 residues. CDR1 is SGHDT and CDR2 is YYEEEE in the germline V gene. In DNA, the CDR3 is TGTGCCAGCAGCGCCGGGACTAGCGGGAGAACTGAGCAGTTCTTC. Its protein product is CASSAGTSGRTEQFF.

This chain links TRBV27 with TRBJ1-2, with TRBD1 as a possible D gene (6 bases). The CDR3 loop spans 13 amino acids. Germline CDR1 reads MNHEY; CDR2 reads SMNVEV (reference sequence). The germline V and J ends were trimmed by 3 bases and 7 bases, with 12 bases remaining between them. CDR3 in amino acids: CASSFQGSSGYTF. For the CDR3, the DNA is TGTGCCAGCAGTTTTCAGGGGTCCTCTGGCTACACCTTC.

V gene TRBV5-6 combines with J gene TRBJ2-5; D is ambiguous. This CDR3 region has 13 residues. Trimming pared 2 bases from V and 3 bases from J, leaving 8 bases between. The germline V gene encodes CDR1 SGHDT and CDR2 YYEEEE. CDR3 residues: CASSFWPKETQYF. DNA of the CDR3: TGTGCCAGCAGCTTTTGGCCCAAAGAGACCCAGTACTTC.

The rearrangement links TRBV5-4 to TRBJ2-7; 7 bases are shared with TRBD2. This CDR3 is built from 14 residues. Germline CDR1 is SGHNT and CDR2 is YYREEE (reference sequence). V lost 6 bases to trimming and J lost 2 bases; unmatched junction nucleotides: 8. CDR3 coding DNA: TGTGCCAGCAAGGCCGGACTAGAGCCCTACGAGCAGTACTTC. The encoded protein is CASKAGLEPYEQYF.